The T cell receptor (beta chain) under discussion was sequenced for a study of T cell responses to AZD1222 COVID-19 vaccine. Germline V CDR1 and CDR2: MNHNY, SVGAGI (reference sequence). Trimming at V came to 2 bases and at J to 3 bases, leaving 2 bases not matched to a gene. The CDR3 has 15 amino acids. Sequencing was performed with immunoSEQ multiplex PCR; in TCRdb, only in-frame clones are kept and a portion is missing. The table has 84,000 or so clones, roughly nine tenths seen once. The genes are TRBV6-6 and TRBJ2-1; 9 nucleotides match TRBD2. The sample in question was peripheral blood, obtained on day 0 of AZD1222 vaccination. This clonotype was sampled from an adult in good health. Here the CDR3 reads CASSYGLASYNEQFF. In nucleotides, the CDR3 is TGTGCCAGCAGTTACGGACTAGCGAGCTACAATGAGCAGTTCTTC.